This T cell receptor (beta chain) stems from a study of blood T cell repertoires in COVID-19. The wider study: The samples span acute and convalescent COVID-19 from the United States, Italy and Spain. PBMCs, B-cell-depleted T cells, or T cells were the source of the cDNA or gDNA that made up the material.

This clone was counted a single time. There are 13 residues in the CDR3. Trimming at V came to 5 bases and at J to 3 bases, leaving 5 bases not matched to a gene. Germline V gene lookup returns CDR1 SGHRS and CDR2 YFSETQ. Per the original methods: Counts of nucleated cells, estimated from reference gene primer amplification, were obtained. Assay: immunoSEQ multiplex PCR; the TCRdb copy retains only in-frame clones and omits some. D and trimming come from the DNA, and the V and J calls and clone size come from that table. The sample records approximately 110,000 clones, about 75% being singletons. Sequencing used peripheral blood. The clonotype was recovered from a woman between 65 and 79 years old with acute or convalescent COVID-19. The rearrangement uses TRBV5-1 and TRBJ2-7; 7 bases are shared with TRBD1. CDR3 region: CASSQTGNYEQYF. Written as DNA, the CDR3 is TGCGCCAGCAGTCAGACAGGGAACTACGAGCAGTACTTC.